These 25 T cell receptor beta chains came from one sample sequenced in a study of T-cell memory formation after mild COVID-19 (dated by TCRdb to the early 2020s). Library method: 5' RACE. Sequenced on an Illumina NovaSeq 6000. TCRdb handled the public reads itself, with Q25 trimming in fastp and clone calling in MiXCR, and kept productive beta chains. Merged by CDR3 protein, the rows form single entries marked with the most common genes and DNA. Recorded for this sample are about 250,000 distinct CDR3 sequences; about 20% of them occurred a single time. The ten largest clones represent 20% to 25% of the sample. Sequenced material: PBMCs or a T cell subset sorted from them (not recorded which). The source of these receptors is a man aged 18 to 35 who had mild COVID-19 (a few samples of this study predate the infection). The sample titles of this study are shuffled in the database, so cell type and time point are left out; the donor was told from shared clones.

This clonotype has just a few counts. The V call is TRBV7-9, the J call TRBJ1-2; D is ambiguous. The CDR3 runs to 14 residues. Germline CDR1 is SEHNR and CDR2 is FQNEAQ (reference sequence). The ends were cut back, 3 bases at V and 2 bases at J, with 10 bases in the middle. DNA of the CDR3: TGTGCCAGCAGCTTGGGAGCGGGGAACTATGGCTACACCTTC. This encodes CASSLGAGNYGYTF.

This clonotype turned up a few times. The genes are TRBV4-3 and TRBJ1-1, with unresolved D. V lost 0 bases, J lost 1 base, and 12 bases lay in between. The V gene's germline CDR1 is LGHNA and CDR2 YSLEER. The CDR3 covers 16 residues. The CDR3 bases are TGCGCCAGCAGCCAAGAATTCGGGCAGAAGAACACTGAAGCTTTCTTT. Amino acid sequence: CASSQEFGQKNTEAFF.

CDR3 in DNA: TGCGCCAGCAGCCAAGAACCGGGACACCCGAACACCGGGGAGCTGTTTTTT. It translates to CASSQEPGHPNTGELFF. This chain connects TRBV4-3 to TRBJ2-2, with D possibly matching TRBD1 (6 bases). The germline V gene has CDR1 LGHNA and CDR2 YSLEER. The CDR3 spans 17 residues. Between the trimmed V and J ends, which lost 0 bases and 0 bases, there was a span of 11 bases.

The chain couples TRBV14 to TRBJ2-3, with D hard to call. Germline assignment: CDR1 SGHDN and CDR2 FVKESK. V lost 5 bases and J 2 bases, leaving 11 bases between the germline ends. CDR3 size: 14 residues. The CDR3 region has the DNA TGTGCCAGCAGCGACACCCTTGACACAGATACGCAGTATTTT. This encodes CASSDTLDTDTQYF.

This clonotype was counted between two and nine times. The chain links TRBV5-1 to TRBJ1-2; D remains ambiguous. Germline CDR1 is SGHRS and CDR2 is YFSETQ. The CDR3 is 15 amino acids. Trimming cost V 6 bases and J 8 bases, with 23 bases left between them. Here the CDR3 DNA reads TGCGCCAGCAAAAGAGATGGGCAGCCCACGTTCGGCTACACCTTC. Protein: CASKRDGQPTFGYTF.

This clonotype was counted many times. This rearrangement joins TRBV5-1 to TRBJ2-5, with D perhaps matching TRBD1 or TRBD2 (5 bases each). This CDR3 is 13 amino acids long. CDR1 and CDR2 from the germline V gene are SGHRS and YFSETQ. With 7 bases removed from V and 2 bases from J, the gap between germline ends came to 12 bases. In DNA form, the CDR3 reads TGCGCCAGCGCTTGGGGGAGTCAAGAGACCCAGTACTTC. This encodes CASAWGSQETQYF.

V gene TRBV11-2 combines with J gene TRBJ2-1; D is perhaps TRBD2 (6 bases). The germline V and J ends were trimmed by 5 bases and 12 bases, with 23 bases remaining between them. From germline, CDR1 is SGHAT and CDR2 FQNNGV. This CDR3 spans 15 amino acids. CDR3 sequence: CASSQNARTGERQFF. The CDR3 coding sequence is TGTGCCAGCAGCCAAAATGCTAGAACGGGGGAAAGGCAGTTCTTC.

This clonotype was seen a few times. V and J are TRBV2 and TRBJ2-3, with 8 nucleotides matching TRBD1. Germline CDR1 reads SNHLY; CDR2 reads FYNNEI. The CDR3 length is 14 residues. With V trimmed by 4 bases and J by 1 base, 1 base remained unmatched. CDR3 loop: CASSVQGGTDTQYF. CDR3 coding DNA: TGTGCCAGCAGTGTACAGGGGGGCACAGATACGCAGTATTTT.

V is TRBV5-6 and J is TRBJ2-7, with 7 bases identical to TRBD1. Losses at the gene ends were 7 bases for V and 3 bases for J; bases not matched to a gene: 7. The CDR3 length is 13 residues. Looked up from germline, CDR1 is SGHDT and CDR2 is YYEEEE. In DNA, the CDR3 is TGTGCCAGCGGGATCCGACAGGGCTACGAGCAGTACGTC. It translates to CASGIRQGYEQYV.

This clonotype was counted only a few times. The gene calls are TRBV6-6 and TRBJ2-2, with D possibly called TRBD1 or TRBD2 (5 bases each). With 2 bases removed from V and 15 bases from J, the gap between germline ends came to 19 bases. In germline, CDR1 is MNHNY, CDR2 SVGAGI (reference sequence). CDR3 length: 14 amino acids. The CDR3 region is CASSYQTSWGRLFF. In DNA form, the CDR3 reads TGTGCCAGCAGTTACCAGACGAGTTGGGGACGGTTGTTTTTT.

This chain joins TRBV6-2 or TRBV6-3 and TRBJ2-7; unclear D gene. Germline-derived CDR1 and CDR2 are MNHEY and SVGEGT. V was pared by 4 bases and J by 5 bases, with 15 bases between. CDR3 length equals 14 residues. The CDR3 protein is CASSFSGRPDEQYV. The CDR3 bases are TGTGCCAGCAGTTTTAGTGGACGTCCAGACGAGCAGTACGTC.

CDR3 bases: TGCGCCAGCAGCCTATACCAGAACACCGGGGAGCTGTTTTTT. As protein: CASSLYQNTGELFF. V and J are TRBV4-1 and TRBJ2-2; no clear D. From germline, CDR1 is MGHRA and CDR2 YSYEKL. V was cut by 4 bases and J by 1 base, with 7 bases left in between. CDR3 length: 14 residues.

The genes are TRBV10-3 and TRBJ1-3, with TRBD1 matching 10 bases. CDR3 size: 14 residues. Germline CDR1 and CDR2: ENHRY and SYGVKD. J gave up 3 bases and V 8 bases, and 4 bases lay outside the gene matches. The DNA for the CDR3 is TGTGCCATCGGGGGACAGGGGAATGGAAACACCATATATTTT. This gives the protein CAIGGQGNGNTIYF.

CDR3 DNA sequence: TGTGCCAGTAGTCGAGACAGGGCTAAGCAGCCCCAGCATTTT. It translates to CASSRDRAKQPQHF. The V call is TRBV19, the J call TRBJ1-5; TRBD1 agrees at 7 bases. Trimming cost V 5 bases and J 7 bases; bases outside gene matches: 8. Germline V CDR1 and CDR2: LNHDA, SQIVND (reference sequence). The CDR3 covers 14 residues.

This clonotype occurred a few times. The chain is built from TRBV7-9 and TRBJ2-3, with D possibly matching TRBD2 (6 bases). The CDR3 contains 14 residues. Germline loops: CDR1 SEHNR, CDR2 FQNEAQ (reference sequence). The V end was cut by 5 bases, the J end by 2 bases, with 11 bases between. CDR3 in DNA: TGTGCCAGCAGCCCGACTAGTTCCACAGATACGCAGTATTTT. Its translation is CASSPTSSTDTQYF.

The table lists this clonotype with a few counts. The CDR3 region has the DNA TGCAGTGCCCCCGACGGACAGTACACTGAAGCTTTCTTT. It translates to CSAPDGQYTEAFF. V gene TRBV20-1 combines with J gene TRBJ1-1, with D perhaps TRBD1 (6 bases). Germline V lookup: CDR1 DFQATT, CDR2 SNEGSKA (reference sequence). The CDR3 has 13 amino acids. V was clipped by 6 bases and J by 3 bases, with 14 bases between them.

This clonotype was recorded a few times. The chain couples TRBV7-9 to TRBJ1-4; D is ambiguous. Germline CDR1 is SEHNR and CDR2 is FQNEAQ (reference sequence). V was trimmed by 3 bases and J by 5 bases, leaving 10 bases between them. The CDR3 sequence is 14 residues long. CDR3 region: CASSLNKPNEKLFF. The CDR3 DNA sequence: TGTGCCAGCAGCTTGAACAAGCCGAATGAAAAACTGTTTTTT.

This clonotype was seen a handful of times. The chain employs TRBV7-9 and TRBJ2-7; 10 nucleotides agree with TRBD2. Looked up from germline, CDR1 is SEHNR and CDR2 is FQNEAQ (reference sequence). The CDR3 extends over 16 amino acids. With 5 bases clipped from V and 3 bases from J, the junction kept 10 bases outside the gene matches. The CDR3 DNA reads as TGTGCCAGCAGCAAGAAAGGGACTAGCGACAACTACGAGCAGTACTTC. Amino acid sequence: CASSKKGTSDNYEQYF. Combining the CDR3 with reference TRBV7-9 and TRBJ2-7 gives the whole variable domain DTGVSQNPRHKITKRGQNVTFRCDPISEHNRLYWYRQTLGQGPEFLTYFQNEAQLEKSRLLSDRFSAERPKGSFSTLEIQRTEQGDSAMYLCASSKKGTSDNYEQYFGPGTRLTVT.

Only a few counts were recorded for this clonotype. V usage is TRBV7-9 and J usage is TRBJ1-4, with no clear D. The V gene lost 4 bases and the J gene lost 8 bases, with 11 bases spanning the gap. This CDR3 spans 13 amino acids. The germline CDR1 and CDR2 sequences are SEHNR and FQNEAQ (reference sequence). The CDR3 sequence: CASSSYDGEKLFF. The CDR3 DNA reads TGTGCCAGCAGCTCATACGACGGGGAAAAACTGTTTTTT.

J is TRBJ2-7 and V is TRBV6-1; 9 bases are shared with TRBD1. The CDR3 length is 12 residues. V lost 10 bases and J lost 4; bases outside the gene matches: 5. Germline V gives CDR1 MNHNS, CDR2 SASEGT. Written as DNA, the CDR3 is TGTGCCACCAAACAGGGGGCTTACGAGCAGTACTTC. Protein sequence: CATKQGAYEQYF.

This clonotype was picked up a small number of times. V usage is TRBV6-5 and J usage is TRBJ1-2, with a tentative D call TRBD1 (5 bases). V dropped 6 bases and J dropped 7 bases, with 18 bases sitting between them. The CDR3 covers 14 residues. Per the germline V gene, CDR1 is MNHEY and CDR2 is SVGAGI. This CDR3 is CASRDDSRRSGYTF. The CDR3 bases are TGTGCCAGCAGGGACGACAGCAGGAGATCTGGCTACACCTTC.

This clonotype was observed many times. This chain joins TRBV5-1 and TRBJ1-6, with unresolved D. V was trimmed by 0 bases and J by 7 bases, leaving 8 bases between them. Germline CDR1 and CDR2: SGHRS and YFSETQ. The length of the CDR3 is 14 residues. CDR3 protein: CASSLGSGNSPLHF. In DNA, the CDR3 is TGCGCCAGCAGCTTGGGGTCGGGGAATTCACCCCTCCACTTT.

The chain carries TRBV9 and TRBJ2-3; 8 positions match TRBD2. The CDR3 contains 16 residues. The V gene end was trimmed by 3 bases and the J gene end by 5 bases; junction bases not matched to a gene: 11. Per germline, CDR1 SGDLS and CDR2 YYNGEE. The CDR3, as DNA: TGTGCCAGCAGCGCCGGGAGCGGGGGCCTTCTAGATACGCAGTATTTT. Protein: CASSAGSGGLLDTQYF. Drawing the rest from reference TRBV9 and TRBJ2-3, the complete variable domain is DSGVTQTPKHLITATGQRVTLRCSPRSGDLSVYWYQQSLDQGLQFLIQYYNGEERAKGNILERFSAQQFPDLHSELNLSSLELGDSALYFCASSAGSGGLLDTQYFGPGTRLTVL.

This rearrangement joins TRBV10-2 to TRBJ2-3; D call uncertain. Trimming shortened V by 6 bases and J by 0 bases, and 13 bases separated the two germline ends. CDR1 is WSHSY, CDR2 SAAADI, per germline. The length of the CDR3 is 15 residues. The CDR3 loop is CASSIGIPSTDTQYF. CDR3 sequence (DNA): TGCGCCAGCAGCATAGGCATCCCTAGCACAGATACGCAGTATTTT.

V and J are TRBV29-1 and TRBJ2-3; no definite D call. CDR1 SQVTM and CDR2 ANQGSEA come from the germline V gene. V was trimmed by 1 base and J by 2 bases, leaving 7 bases between them. CDR3 size: 13 residues. The CDR3 here is CSVEGLNTDTQYF. CDR3 coding DNA: TGCAGCGTTGAAGGGCTGAACACAGATACGCAGTATTTT.